The 10 T cell receptor beta chains given below trace back to one sample, sequenced in a study of T-cell memory formation after mild COVID-19. TCRdb called the 5' RACE reads again in MiXCR, with one record for every CDR3 protein. This sample has around 90,000 distinct CDR3 sequences, with about 15% found just once. Sequenced: PBMCs or a T cell subset sorted from them (not recorded which). The receptors come from a man between 18 and 35 years old who had mild COVID-19 (a few samples of this study predate the infection). Cell type and time point are not known.

In this sample, this clonotype turned up many times. The chain has TRBV5-5 and TRBJ2-1; 8 nucleotides agree with TRBD2. Trimming at V came to 1 base and at J to 1 base, leaving 4 bases not matched to a gene. Germline lookup yields CDR1 SGHKS and CDR2 YYEKEE (reference sequence). The CDR3 contains 16 residues. The CDR3: CASSLSGGGSYNEQFF. In DNA form, the CDR3 reads TGTGCCAGCAGCTTGTCAGGCGGGGGGTCCTACAATGAGCAGTTCTTC.

The V gene is TRBV7-9, the J gene TRBJ1-2; no clear D gene. V lost 5 bases, J lost 6 bases, and 7 bases lay in between. Germline CDR1 SEHNR, CDR2 FQNEAQ (reference sequence). The CDR3 is 11 amino acids. The CDR3 spells CASSARDGYTF. The CDR3 DNA follows: TGTGCCAGCAGCGCCAGAGATGGCTACACCTTC.

In its sample, this clonotype was seen a few times. Here the CDR3 DNA reads TGTGCCAGCAGCTGGGATTTTAATCAGCCCCAGCATTTT. Protein sequence: CASSWDFNQPQHF. The gene calls are TRBV6-2 or TRBV6-3 and TRBJ1-5; D not certain. V lost 6 bases to trimming and J lost 4 bases, with 10 bases between them. This CDR3 comprises 13 residues. Germline CDR1 is MNHEY and CDR2 is SVGEGT.

This clonotype came up once. The chain links TRBV24-1 to TRBJ1-1, with unresolved D. This CDR3 region has 13 residues. Germline values: CDR1 KGHDR, CDR2 SFDVKD. The V and J ends lost 7 bases and 3 bases respectively, with 11 bases between them. DNA for the CDR3: TGTGCCACCAGGGATGACCGGTACACTGAAGCTTTCTTT. Protein sequence: CATRDDRYTEAFF.

A few counts support this clonotype. CDR3 in DNA: TGTGCCAGCACCCGGCTGAACACTGAAGCTTTCTTT. Translation: CASTRLNTEAFF. This chain links TRBV6-2 or TRBV6-3 with TRBJ1-1; D is unclear. CDR1 and CDR2 (germline): MNHEY, SVGEGT. This CDR3 has 12 amino acids. Trimming shortened V by 7 bases and J by 0 bases, and 6 bases separated the two germline ends.

This clonotype was seen a few times. The chain employs TRBV2 and TRBJ2-1; D possibly corresponds to TRBD2 (6 bases). There are 14 residues in the CDR3. Germline V gives CDR1 SNHLY, CDR2 FYNNEI. Trimming took off 11 bases at V and 3 bases at J, with 17 bases between the two ends. DNA of the CDR3: TGTGCCGCCAGCAGGCGGGGCCACTACAATGAGCAGTTCTTC. It is translated as CAASRRGHYNEQFF. Together with reference TRBV2 and TRBJ2-1, the CDR3 gives the full variable domain: EPEVTQTPSHQVTQMGQEVILRCVPISNHLYFYWYRQILGQKVEFLVSFYNNEISEKSEIFDDQFSVERPDGSNFTLKIRSTKLEDSAMYFCAASRRGHYNEQFFGPGTRLTVL.

In its sample, this clonotype was seen a few times. The chain links TRBV4-3 to TRBJ2-3, with TRBD2 matching over 9 bases. J lost 6 bases, V lost 0 bases, and 4 bases had no gene match. This CDR3 spans 15 amino acids. Germline CDR1 and CDR2: LGHNA and YSLEER. DNA for the CDR3: TGCGCCAGCAGCCAAGATGGGACTAGCTCCGATACGCAGTATTTT. This codes for CASSQDGTSSDTQYF.

This chain links TRBV7-9 with TRBJ2-3; D uncertain. Germline assignment: CDR1 SEHNR and CDR2 FQNEAQ (reference sequence). Deletions cut 3 bases from V and 10 bases from J, with 11 bases between. The CDR3 runs 12 residues. The CDR3 DNA sequence: TGTGCCAGCAGCTTGGCCGCGGAGTCGCAGTATTTT. Residues: CASSLAAESQYF.

Of note for this clonotype: One junction end does not reproduce the germline sequence, and a read error may be involved. The gene calls are TRBV7-9 and TRBJ2-5; TRBD1 agrees at 7 bases. Germline CDR1 is SEHNR and CDR2 is FQNEAQ (reference sequence). This CDR3 comprises 13 residues. The CDR3 region is CASLQGPLETHYF. DNA for the CDR3: TGTGCCAGCTTACAGGGGCCGCTAGAGACCCATTACTTC.

The rearrangement uses TRBV6-2 or TRBV6-3 and TRBJ2-1, with D tentatively TRBD2 (6 bases). There are 14 residues in the CDR3. Germline CDR1 and CDR2: MNHEY and SVGEGT. The germline V and J ends were trimmed by 8 bases and 7 bases, with 18 bases remaining between them. CDR3 loop: CASRWLGGVNEQFF. The CDR3 DNA follows: TGTGCCAGCCGATGGTTGGGGGGTGTTAATGAGCAGTTCTTC.